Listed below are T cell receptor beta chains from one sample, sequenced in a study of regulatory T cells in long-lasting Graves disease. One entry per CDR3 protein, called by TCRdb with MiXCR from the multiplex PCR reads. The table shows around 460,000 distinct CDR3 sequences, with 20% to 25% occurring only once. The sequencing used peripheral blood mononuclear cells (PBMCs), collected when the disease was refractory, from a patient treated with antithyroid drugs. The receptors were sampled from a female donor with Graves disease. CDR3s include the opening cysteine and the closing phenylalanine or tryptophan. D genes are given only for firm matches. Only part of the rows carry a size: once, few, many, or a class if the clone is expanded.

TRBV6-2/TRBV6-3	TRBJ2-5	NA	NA	CASSYRRAKETQYF	TGTGCCAGCAGTTACCGGCGGGCGAAAGAGACCCAGTACTTC
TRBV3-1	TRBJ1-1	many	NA	CASSQGVVNTEAFF	TGTGCCAGCAGCCAAGGGGTGGTGAACACTGAAGCTTTCTTT
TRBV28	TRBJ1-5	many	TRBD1	CASSSGTGLIREPQHF	TGTGCCAGCAGTTCAGGGACAGGCCTGATTAGGGAACCTCAGCATTTT
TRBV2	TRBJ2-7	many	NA	CASKTDLYEQYF	TGTGCCAGCAAGACGGACCTTTACGAGCAGTACTTC
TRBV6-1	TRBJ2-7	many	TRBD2	CASRFSGTTYEQYF	TGTGCCAGCCGCTTTAGCGGGACGACCTACGAGCAGTACTTC
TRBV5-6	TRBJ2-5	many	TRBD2	CASSASGRAGETQYF	TGTGCCAGCAGCGCTAGCGGGAGGGCCGGGGAGACCCAGTACTTC
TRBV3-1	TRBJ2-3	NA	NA	CASSQGSATTDTQYF	TGTGCCAGCAGCCAGGGGTCAGCTACCACAGATACGCAGTATTTT
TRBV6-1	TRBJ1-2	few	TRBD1	CASRPGTGALFGYTF	TGTGCCAGCAGGCCCGGGACAGGGGCGCTTTTCGGCTACACCTTC
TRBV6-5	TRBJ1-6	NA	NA	CASSYSGAEGYNSPLHF	TGTGCCAGCAGTTACTCAGGGGCGGAGGGCTATAATTCACCCCTCCACTTT
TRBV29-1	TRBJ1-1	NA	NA	CSVAGQLNTEAFF	TGCAGCGTTGCTGGACAGCTGAACACTGAAGCTTTCTTT
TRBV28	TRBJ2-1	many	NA	CASSLGTPPEEQFF	TGTGCCAGCAGTTTAGGCACGCCCCCCGAAGAGCAGTTCTTC